This T cell receptor beta chain emerged from a study of T cells in Graves' hyperthyroidism and ophthalmopathy. Study observations and caveats: Ophthalmopathy was told apart from stable hyperthyroidism by a 13 V-J model.

Stable disease denoted Graves' hyperthyroidism without ophthalmopathy progression within 18 months. Using RNA transcripts as the source, TCR beta CDR3 regions were amplified. HTBI primers were used for first-round RT-PCR of the TCR CDR3. TCRdb itself ran the multiplex PCR reads through MiXCR, one entry per CDR3 protein. Among 600,000 to 900,000 distinct CDR3 sequences listed, around 17% were seen once. The CDR3 loop spans 14 amino acids. V lost 6 bases and J 1 base, leaving 15 bases between the germline ends. Germline V gene data show CDR1 as GTSNPN and CDR2 as SVGIG (reference sequence). Note on this clonotype: Its antigen is not known.

The clonotype was recovered from a man between 18 and 29 years old with Graves' hyperthyroidism. The sequenced sample was blood. The rearrangement uses TRBV30 and TRBJ1-1, with D unresolved. CDR3 amino acids: CACTPVTGNTEAFF. The CDR3 DNA follows: TGTGCCTGTACGCCGGTTACCGGGAACACTGAAGCTTTCTTT. The whole variable domain, remainder taken from reference TRBV30 and TRBJ1-1, is SQTIHQWPATLVQPVGSPLSLECTVEGTSNPNLYWYRQAAGRGLQLLFYSVGIGQISSEVPQNLSASRPQDRQFILSSKKLLLSDSGFYLCACTPVTGNTEAFFGQGTRLTVV.